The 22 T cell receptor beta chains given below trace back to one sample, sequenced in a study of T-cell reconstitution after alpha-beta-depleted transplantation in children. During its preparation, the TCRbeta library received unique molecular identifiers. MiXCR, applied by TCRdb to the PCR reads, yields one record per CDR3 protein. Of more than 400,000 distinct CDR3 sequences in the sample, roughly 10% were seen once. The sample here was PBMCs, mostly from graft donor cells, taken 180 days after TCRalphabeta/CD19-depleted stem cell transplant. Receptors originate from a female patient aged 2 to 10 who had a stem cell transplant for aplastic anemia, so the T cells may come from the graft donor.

This chain's CDR3 is CAISENHYNEQFF. DNA of the CDR3: TGTGCCATCAGTGAAAACCACTACAATGAGCAGTTCTTC. The rearrangement joins TRBV10-3 to TRBJ2-1, with unresolved D. The CDR3 has 13 residues. CDR1 and CDR2 from the germline V gene are ENHRY and SYGVKD. V was cut by 3 bases and J by 3 bases, with 6 bases left in between.

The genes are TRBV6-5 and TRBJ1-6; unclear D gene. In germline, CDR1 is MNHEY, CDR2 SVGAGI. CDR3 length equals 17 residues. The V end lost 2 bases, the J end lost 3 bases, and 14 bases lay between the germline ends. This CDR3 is CASSYSIPGIYNSPLHF. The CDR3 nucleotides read TGTGCCAGCAGTTACAGTATACCGGGAATCTATAATTCACCCCTCCACTTT.

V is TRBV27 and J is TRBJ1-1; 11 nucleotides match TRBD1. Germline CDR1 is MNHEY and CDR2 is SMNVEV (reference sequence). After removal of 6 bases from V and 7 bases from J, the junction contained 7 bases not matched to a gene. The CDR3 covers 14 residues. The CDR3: CASRLDRGLGEAFF. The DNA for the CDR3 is TGTGCCAGCAGACTGGACAGGGGGCTCGGTGAAGCTTTCTTT.

CDR3 sequence reads: CASSPPLAGEGEQYF. In nucleotides, the CDR3 is TGTGCCAGCAGTCCGCCCCTTGCGGGAGAGGGCGAGCAGTACTTC. The chain has TRBV27 and TRBJ2-7; the match to TRBD2 covers 7 bases. CDR3 size: 15 residues. V dropped 5 bases and J dropped 6; count of bases not matched to a gene: 13. CDR1 is MNHEY and CDR2 is SMNVEV in the germline V gene (reference sequence).

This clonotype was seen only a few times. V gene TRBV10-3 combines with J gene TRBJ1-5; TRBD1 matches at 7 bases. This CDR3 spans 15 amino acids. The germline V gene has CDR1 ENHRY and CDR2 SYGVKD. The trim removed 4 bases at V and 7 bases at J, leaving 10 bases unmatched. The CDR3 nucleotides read TGTGCCATCAGTGGTACAGGGGTGGGAGAGCAGCCCCAGCATTTT. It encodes CAISGTGVGEQPQHF.

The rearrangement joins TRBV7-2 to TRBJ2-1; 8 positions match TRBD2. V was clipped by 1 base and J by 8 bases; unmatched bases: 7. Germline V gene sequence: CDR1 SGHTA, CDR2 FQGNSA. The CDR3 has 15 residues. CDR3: CASSLDQAGADEQFF. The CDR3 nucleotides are TGTGCCAGCAGCTTAGATCAAGCGGGAGCGGATGAGCAGTTCTTC. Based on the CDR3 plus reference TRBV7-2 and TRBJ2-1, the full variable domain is GAGVSQSPSNKVTEKGKDVELRCDPISGHTALYWYRQSLGQGLEFLIYFQGNSAPDKSGLPSDRFSAERTGGSVSTLTIQRTQQEDSAVYLCASSLDQAGADEQFFGPGTRLTVL.

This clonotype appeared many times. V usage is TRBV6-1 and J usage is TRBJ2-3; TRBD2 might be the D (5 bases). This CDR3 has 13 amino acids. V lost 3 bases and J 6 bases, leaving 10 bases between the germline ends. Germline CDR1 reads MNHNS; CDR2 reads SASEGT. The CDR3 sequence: CASSDTSFDTQYF. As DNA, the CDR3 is TGTGCCAGCAGTGATACTAGTTTTGATACGCAGTATTTT.

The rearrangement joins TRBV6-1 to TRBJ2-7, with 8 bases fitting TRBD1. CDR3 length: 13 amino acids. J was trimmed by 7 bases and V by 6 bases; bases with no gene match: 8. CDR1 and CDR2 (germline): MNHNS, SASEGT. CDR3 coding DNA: TGTGCCAGCAGCGAGACAGGGGTCTATGAGCAGTACTTC. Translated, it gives CASSETGVYEQYF.

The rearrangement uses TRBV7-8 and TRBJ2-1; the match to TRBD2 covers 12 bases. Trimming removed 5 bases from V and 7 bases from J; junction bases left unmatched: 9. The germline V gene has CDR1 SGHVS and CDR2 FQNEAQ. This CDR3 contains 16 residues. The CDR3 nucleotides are TGTGCCAGCAGCGGGAGGACTAGCGGGATAGAAAATGAGCAGTTCTTC. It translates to CASSGRTSGIENEQFF.

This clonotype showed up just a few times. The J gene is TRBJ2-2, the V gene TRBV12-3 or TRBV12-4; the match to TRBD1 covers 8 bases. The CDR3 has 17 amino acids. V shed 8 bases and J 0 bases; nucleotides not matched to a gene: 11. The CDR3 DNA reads TGTGCCAGCGCCACTCTATCAGGGGGCGCGAACACCGGGGAGCTGTTTTTT. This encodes CASATLSGGANTGELFF.

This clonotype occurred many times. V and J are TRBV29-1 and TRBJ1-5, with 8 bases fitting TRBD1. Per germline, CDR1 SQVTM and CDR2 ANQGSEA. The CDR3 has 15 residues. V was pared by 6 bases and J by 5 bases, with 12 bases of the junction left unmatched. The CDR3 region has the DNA TGCAGCGTCGGGTCCGGGACAGGATACGATCAGCCCCAGCATTTT. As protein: CSVGSGTGYDQPQHF.

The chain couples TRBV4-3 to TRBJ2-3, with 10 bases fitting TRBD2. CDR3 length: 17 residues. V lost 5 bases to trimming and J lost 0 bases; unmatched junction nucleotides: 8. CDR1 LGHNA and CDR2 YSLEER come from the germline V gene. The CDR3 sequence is CASSKTPLAGSTDTQYF. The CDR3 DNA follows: TGCGCCAGCAGCAAAACCCCACTAGCGGGGAGCACAGATACGCAGTATTTT.

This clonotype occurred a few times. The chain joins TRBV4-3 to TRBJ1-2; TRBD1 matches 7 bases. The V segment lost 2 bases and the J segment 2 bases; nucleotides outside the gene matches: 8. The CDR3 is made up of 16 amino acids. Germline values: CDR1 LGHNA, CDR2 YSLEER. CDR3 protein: CASSQTPDRPNYGYTF. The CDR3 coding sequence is TGCGCCAGCAGCCAAACCCCGGACAGGCCCAACTATGGCTACACCTTC.

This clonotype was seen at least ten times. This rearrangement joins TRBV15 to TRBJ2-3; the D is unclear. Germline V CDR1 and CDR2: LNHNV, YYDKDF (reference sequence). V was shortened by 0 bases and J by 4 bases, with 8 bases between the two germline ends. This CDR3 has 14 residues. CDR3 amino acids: CATSRDRGPDTQYF. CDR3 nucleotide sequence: TGTGCCACCAGCAGAGATCGTGGGCCAGATACGCAGTATTTT.

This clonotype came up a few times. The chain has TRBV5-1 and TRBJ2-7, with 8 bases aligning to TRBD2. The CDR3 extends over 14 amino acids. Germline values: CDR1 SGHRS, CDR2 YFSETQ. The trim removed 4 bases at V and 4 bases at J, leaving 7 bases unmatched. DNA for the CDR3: TGCGCCAGCAGCCCCGGGGGGGCGCGGTACGAGCAGTACGTC. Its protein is CASSPGGARYEQYV.

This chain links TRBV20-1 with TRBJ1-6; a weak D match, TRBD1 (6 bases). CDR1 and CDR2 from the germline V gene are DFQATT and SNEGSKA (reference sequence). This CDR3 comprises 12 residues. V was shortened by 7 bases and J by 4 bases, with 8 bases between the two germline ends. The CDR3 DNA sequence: TGCAGTGGCACAGGGTATAATTCACCCCTCCACTTT. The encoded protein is CSGTGYNSPLHF.

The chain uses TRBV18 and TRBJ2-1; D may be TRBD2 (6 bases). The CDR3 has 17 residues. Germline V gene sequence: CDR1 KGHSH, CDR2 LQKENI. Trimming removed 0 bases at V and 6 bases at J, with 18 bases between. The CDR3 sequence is CASSPPLSGFLLNEQFF. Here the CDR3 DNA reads TGTGCCAGCTCACCACCGCTCAGCGGGTTCCTCCTCAATGAGCAGTTCTTC.

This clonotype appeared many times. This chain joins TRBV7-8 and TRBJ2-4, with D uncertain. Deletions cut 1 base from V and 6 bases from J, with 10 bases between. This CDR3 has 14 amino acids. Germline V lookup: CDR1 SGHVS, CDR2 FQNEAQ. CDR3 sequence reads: CASSLGDSRNIQYF. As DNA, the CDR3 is TGTGCCAGCAGCTTAGGCGATAGCAGAAACATTCAGTACTTC. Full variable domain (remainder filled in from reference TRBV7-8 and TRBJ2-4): GAGVSQSPRYKVAKRGQDVALRCDPISGHVSLFWYQQALGQGPEFLTYFQNEAQLDKSGLPSDRFFAERPEGSVSTLKIQRTQQEDSAVYLCASSLGDSRNIQYFGAGTRLSVL.

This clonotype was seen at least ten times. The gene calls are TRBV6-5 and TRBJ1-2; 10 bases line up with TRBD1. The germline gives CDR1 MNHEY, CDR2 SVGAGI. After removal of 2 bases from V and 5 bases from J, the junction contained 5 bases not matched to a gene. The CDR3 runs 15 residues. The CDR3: CASSYGTGAGYGYTF. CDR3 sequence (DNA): TGTGCCAGCAGTTACGGGACAGGGGCTGGGTATGGCTACACCTTC.

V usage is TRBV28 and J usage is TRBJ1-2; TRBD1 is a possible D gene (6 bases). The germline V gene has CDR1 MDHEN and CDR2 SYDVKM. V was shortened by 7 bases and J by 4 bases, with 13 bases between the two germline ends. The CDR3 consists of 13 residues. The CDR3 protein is CASTHTGSYGYTF. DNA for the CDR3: TGTGCCAGCACTCATACAGGGAGCTATGGCTACACCTTC.

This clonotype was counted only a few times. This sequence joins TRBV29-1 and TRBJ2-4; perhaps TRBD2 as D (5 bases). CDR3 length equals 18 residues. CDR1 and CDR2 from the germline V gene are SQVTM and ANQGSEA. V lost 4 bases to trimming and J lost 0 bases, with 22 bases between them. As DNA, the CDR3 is TGCAGCGTTGTGCCTTTACGGCTAGCTGATCTAGCCAAAAACATTCAGTACTTC. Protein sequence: CSVVPLRLADLAKNIQYF.

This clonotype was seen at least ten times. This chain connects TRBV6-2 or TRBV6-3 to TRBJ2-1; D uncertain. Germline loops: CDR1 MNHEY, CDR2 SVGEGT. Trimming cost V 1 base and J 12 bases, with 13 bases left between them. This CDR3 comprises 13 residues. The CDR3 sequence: CASSYFWIKGQFF. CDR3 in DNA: TGTGCCAGCAGTTACTTTTGGATTAAAGGGCAGTTCTTC.